The source of this TCR beta chain is a study of T cells in tumors after PD-1 blockade. Looking at the study overall: Each patient got pembrolizumab 200 mg every 3 weeks or cemiplimab 350 mg every 2 weeks.

This clone was recorded a few times. The CDR3 is 17 amino acids. Germline CDR1 reads SGHTA; CDR2 reads FQGNSA. The V segment lost 5 bases and the J segment 4 bases; nucleotides outside the gene matches: 15. TCRdb keeps only in-frame clones here, not all; method: immunoSEQ multiplex PCR. The sample gives more than 45,000 clones, more than 65% of which show up once; around 8.7% is in the top ten. The sequences come from PBMCs, collected before anti-PD-1 therapy. The clonotype was recovered from a human donor with advanced basal cell or squamous cell carcinoma (not recorded which). V is TRBV7-2 and J is TRBJ2-3, with 7 bases fitting TRBD2. The CDR3 here is CASSVPAGTTHSDTQYF. CDR3 nucleotide sequence: TGTGCCAGCAGCGTCCCGGCCGGGACTACTCATTCAGATACGCAGTATTTT. The whole variable domain, remainder taken from reference TRBV7-2 and TRBJ2-3, is GAGVSQSPSNKVTEKGKDVELRCDPISGHTALYWYRQSLGQGLEFLIYFQGNSAPDKSGLPSDRFSAERTGGSVSTLTIQRTQQEDSAVYLCASSVPAGTTHSDTQYFGPGTRLTVL.